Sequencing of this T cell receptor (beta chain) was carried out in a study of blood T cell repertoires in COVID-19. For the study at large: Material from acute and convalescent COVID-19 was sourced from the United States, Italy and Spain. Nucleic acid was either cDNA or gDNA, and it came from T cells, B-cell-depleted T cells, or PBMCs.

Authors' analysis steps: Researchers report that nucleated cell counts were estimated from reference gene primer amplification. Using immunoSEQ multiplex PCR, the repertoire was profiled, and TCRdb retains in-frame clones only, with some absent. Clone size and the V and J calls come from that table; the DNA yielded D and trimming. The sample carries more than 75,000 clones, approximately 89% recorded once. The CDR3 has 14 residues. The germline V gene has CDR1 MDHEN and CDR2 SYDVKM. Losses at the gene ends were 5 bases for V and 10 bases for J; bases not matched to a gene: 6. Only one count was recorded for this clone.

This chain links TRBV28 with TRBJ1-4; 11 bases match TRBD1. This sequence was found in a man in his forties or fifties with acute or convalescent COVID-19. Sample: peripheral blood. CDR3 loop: CASSAPGQGGKLFF. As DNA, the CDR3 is TGTGCCAGCAGTGCTCCGGGACAGGGGGGAAAACTGTTTTTT.